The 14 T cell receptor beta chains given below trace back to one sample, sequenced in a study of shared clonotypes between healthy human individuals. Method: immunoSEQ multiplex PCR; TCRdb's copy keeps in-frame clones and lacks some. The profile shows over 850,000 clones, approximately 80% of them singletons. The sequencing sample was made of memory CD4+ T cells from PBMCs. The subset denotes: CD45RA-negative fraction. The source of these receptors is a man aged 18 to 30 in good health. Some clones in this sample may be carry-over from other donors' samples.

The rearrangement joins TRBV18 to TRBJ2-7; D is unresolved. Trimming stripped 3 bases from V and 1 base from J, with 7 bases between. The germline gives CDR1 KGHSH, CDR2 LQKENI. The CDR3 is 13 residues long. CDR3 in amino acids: CASSPDGSYEQYF. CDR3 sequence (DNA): TGTGCCAGCTCACCTGACGGGTCCTACGAGCAGTACTTC. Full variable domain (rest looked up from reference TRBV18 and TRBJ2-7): NAGVMQNPRHLVRRRGQEARLRCSPMKGHSHVYWYRQLPEEGLKFMVYLQKENIIDESGMPKERFSAEFPKEGPSILRIQQVVRGDSAAYFCASSPDGSYEQYFGPGTRLTVT.

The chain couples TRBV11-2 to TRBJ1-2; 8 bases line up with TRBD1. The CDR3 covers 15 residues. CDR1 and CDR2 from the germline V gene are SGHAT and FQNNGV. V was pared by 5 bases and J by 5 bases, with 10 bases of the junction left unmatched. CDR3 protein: CASSDRSQGVYGYTF. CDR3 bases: TGTGCCAGCAGCGACCGATCACAGGGGGTGTATGGCTACACCTTC.

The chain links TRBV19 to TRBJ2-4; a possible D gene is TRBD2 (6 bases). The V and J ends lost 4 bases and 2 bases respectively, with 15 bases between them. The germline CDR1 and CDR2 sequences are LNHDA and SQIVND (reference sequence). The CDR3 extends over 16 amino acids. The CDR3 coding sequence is TGTGCCAGTAGTAGCCCCGGACTACTCACCAAAAACATTCAGTACTTC. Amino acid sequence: CASSSPGLLTKNIQYF.

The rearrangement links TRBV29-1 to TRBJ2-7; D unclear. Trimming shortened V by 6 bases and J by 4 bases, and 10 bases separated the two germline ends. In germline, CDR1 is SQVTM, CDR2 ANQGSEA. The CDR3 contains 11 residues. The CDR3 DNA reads TGCAGCGTGGCCCGCCCATACGAGCAGTACTTC. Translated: CSVARPYEQYF.

CDR3 region: CASSFGTGQGSGANVLTF. The CDR3 nucleotides are TGTGCCAGCAGCTTCGGGACAGGGCAGGGCTCTGGGGCCAACGTCCTGACTTTC. The chain joins TRBV11-2 to TRBJ2-6; 9 nucleotides align to TRBD1. V lost 3 bases to trimming and J lost 0 bases; unmatched junction nucleotides: 6. The CDR3 runs to 18 residues. Germline V lookup: CDR1 SGHAT, CDR2 FQNNGV.

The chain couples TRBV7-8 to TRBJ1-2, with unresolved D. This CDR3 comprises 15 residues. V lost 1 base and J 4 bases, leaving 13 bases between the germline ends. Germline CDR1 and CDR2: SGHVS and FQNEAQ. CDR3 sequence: CASSLDETRGYGYTF. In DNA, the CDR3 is TGTGCCAGCAGCTTAGACGAGACACGGGGCTATGGCTACACCTTC.

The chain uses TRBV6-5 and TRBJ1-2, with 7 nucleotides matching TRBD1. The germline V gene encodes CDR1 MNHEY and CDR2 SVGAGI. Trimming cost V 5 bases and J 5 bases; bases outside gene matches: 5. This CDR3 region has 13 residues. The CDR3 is CASSQGDSYGYTF. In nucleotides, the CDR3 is TGTGCCAGCAGTCAAGGGGACAGTTATGGCTACACCTTC.

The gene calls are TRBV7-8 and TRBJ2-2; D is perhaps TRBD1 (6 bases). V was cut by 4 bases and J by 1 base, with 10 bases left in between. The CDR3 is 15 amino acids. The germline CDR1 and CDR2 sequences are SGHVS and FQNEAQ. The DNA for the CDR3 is TGTGCCAGCAGCTCCGCAGGGGTGAACACCGGGGAGCTGTTTTTT. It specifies CASSSAGVNTGELFF.

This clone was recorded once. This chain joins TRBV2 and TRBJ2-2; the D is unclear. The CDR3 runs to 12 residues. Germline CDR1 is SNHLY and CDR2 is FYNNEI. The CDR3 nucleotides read TGTGTTACTGGATGGACCGCTGGGGAGCTGTTTTTT. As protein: CVTGWTAGELFF. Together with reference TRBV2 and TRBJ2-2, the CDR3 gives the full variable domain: EPEVTQTPSHQVTQMGQEVILRCVPISNHLYFYWYRQILGQKVEFLVSFYNNEISEKSEIFDDQFSVERPDGSNFTLKIRSTKLEDSAMYFCVTGWTAGELFFGEGSRLTVL.

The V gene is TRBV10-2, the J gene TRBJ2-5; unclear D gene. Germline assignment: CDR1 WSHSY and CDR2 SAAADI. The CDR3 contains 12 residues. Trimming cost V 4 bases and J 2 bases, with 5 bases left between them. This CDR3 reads CASSGLQETQYF. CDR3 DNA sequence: TGCGCCAGCAGTGGTCTGCAAGAGACCCAGTACTTC.

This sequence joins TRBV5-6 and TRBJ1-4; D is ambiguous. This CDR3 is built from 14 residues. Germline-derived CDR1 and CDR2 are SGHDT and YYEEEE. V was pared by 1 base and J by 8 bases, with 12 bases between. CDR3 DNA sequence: TGTGCCAGCAGCTTGTTCCAGGCGGGAGAAAAACTGTTTTTT. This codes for CASSLFQAGEKLFF.

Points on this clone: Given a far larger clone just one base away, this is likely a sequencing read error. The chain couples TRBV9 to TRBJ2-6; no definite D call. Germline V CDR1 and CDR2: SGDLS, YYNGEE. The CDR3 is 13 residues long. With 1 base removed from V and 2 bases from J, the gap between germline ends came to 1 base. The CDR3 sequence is CASSVTGANVLTF. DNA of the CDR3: TGTGCCAGCAGCGTAACTGGGGCCAACGTCCTGACTTTC. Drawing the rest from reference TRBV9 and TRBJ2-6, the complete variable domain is DSGVTQTPKHLITATGQRVTLRCSPRSGDLSVYWYQQSLDQGLQFLIQYYNGEERAKGNILERFSAQQFPDLHSELNLSSLELGDSALYFCASSVTGANVLTFGAGSRLTVL.

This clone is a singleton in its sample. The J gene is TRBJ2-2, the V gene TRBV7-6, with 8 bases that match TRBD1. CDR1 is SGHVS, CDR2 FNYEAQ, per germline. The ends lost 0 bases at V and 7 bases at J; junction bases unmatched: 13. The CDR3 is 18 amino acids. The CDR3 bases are TGTGCCAGCAGCTTAGCCTTCCGAACGTCAGGGGGCGGCGGGGAGCTGTTTTTT. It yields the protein CASSLAFRTSGGGGELFF.

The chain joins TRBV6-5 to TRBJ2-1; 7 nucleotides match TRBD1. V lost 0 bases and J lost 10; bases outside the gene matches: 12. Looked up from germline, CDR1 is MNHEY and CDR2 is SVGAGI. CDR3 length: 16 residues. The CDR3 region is CASSYSLQGIGEEQFF. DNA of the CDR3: TGTGCCAGCAGTTACTCGCTACAGGGGATCGGCGAAGAGCAGTTCTTC.